This T cell receptor beta chain was sequenced during a study of cytomegalovirus exposure and HLA in healthy donors. CDR1 and CDR2 (germline): MNHEY, SVGAGI. The V end was cut by 4 bases, the J end by 1 base, with 7 bases between. The CDR3 contains 13 residues. Measured with immunoSEQ multiplex PCR; TCRdb has only the in-frame clones, and not every one. The data contain 150,000 to 200,000 clones, 84% of them singletons. V is TRBV6-5 and J is TRBJ1-2, with D uncertain. Sequenced material: PBMCs. The sequence derives from a man between 18 and 35 years old in good health and CMV-seropositive. The CDR3 region has the DNA TGTGCCAGCAGTTCGACAAGTAACTATGGCTACACCTTC. Translating gives CASSSTSNYGYTF.